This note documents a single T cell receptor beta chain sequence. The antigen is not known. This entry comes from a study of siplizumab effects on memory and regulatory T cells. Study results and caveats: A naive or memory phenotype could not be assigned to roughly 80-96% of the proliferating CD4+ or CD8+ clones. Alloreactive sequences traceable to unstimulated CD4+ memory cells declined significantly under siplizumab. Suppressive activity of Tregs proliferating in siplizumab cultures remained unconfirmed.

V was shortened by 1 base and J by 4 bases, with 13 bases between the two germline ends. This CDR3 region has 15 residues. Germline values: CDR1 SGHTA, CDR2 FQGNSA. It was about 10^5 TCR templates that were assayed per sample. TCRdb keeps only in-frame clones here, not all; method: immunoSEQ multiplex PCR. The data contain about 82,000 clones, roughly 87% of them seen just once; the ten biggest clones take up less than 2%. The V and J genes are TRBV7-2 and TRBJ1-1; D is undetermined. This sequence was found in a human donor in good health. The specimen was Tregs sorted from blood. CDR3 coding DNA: TGTGCCAGCAGCTTAGTCGGGTTTACGGGCACTGAAGCTTTCTTT. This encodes CASSLVGFTGTEAFF.